The 4 T cell receptor beta chains given below trace back to one sample, sequenced in a study of shared clonotypes between healthy human individuals. The assay was immunoSEQ multiplex PCR, and TCRdb's table has in-frame clones only and misses some. The sample includes 2,500,000 or so clones, 80% to 95% of them seen just once. Specimen: naive CD4+ T cells from PBMCs. The subset here: CD45RA+ positively selected. These receptors originate from a man aged 18-30 years in good health. Some clones in this sample may be carry-over from other donors' samples.

The chain carries TRBV29-1 and TRBJ2-3; 7 bases line up with TRBD2. The CDR3 is 15 residues long. Germline V CDR1 and CDR2: SQVTM, ANQGSEA. Losses at the gene ends were 4 bases for V and 1 base for J; bases not matched to a gene: 8. CDR3 bases: TGCAGCGTTGGCCTTAGCGGGTCCGGCACAGATACGCAGTATTTT. Protein product: CSVGLSGSGTDTQYF.

Turning to this clone: The same CDR3 also results from other DNA sequences found in this sample. J is TRBJ2-5 and V is TRBV19; the D is unclear. V was shortened by 0 bases and J by 2 bases, with 4 bases between the two germline ends. Germline V gene lookup returns CDR1 LNHDA and CDR2 SQIVND (reference sequence). The CDR3 has 13 amino acids. CDR3 DNA sequence: TGTGCCAGTAGTATAGATCGACAAGAGACCCAGTACTTC. This codes for CASSIDRQETQYF.

The chain has TRBV2 and TRBJ2-3; D not certain. Germline-derived CDR1 and CDR2 are SNHLY and FYNNEI. V was pared by 4 bases and J by 5 bases, with 10 bases between. This CDR3 has 13 residues. CDR3 residues: CASSVVDGDTQYF. In DNA, the CDR3 is TGTGCCAGCAGTGTGGTCGACGGAGATACGCAGTATTTT.

This clone was picked up a small number of times. Different DNA sequences within this sample yield the same CDR3. The chain recombines TRBV28 with TRBJ1-5; TRBD1 might be the D (5 bases). This CDR3 comprises 14 residues. V shed 4 bases and J shed 6 bases, with 13 bases lying between them. CDR1 and CDR2 from the germline V gene are MDHEN and SYDVKM. The CDR3 here is CASSSGQGGQPQHF. DNA of the CDR3: TGTGCCAGCAGTTCAGGGCAGGGCGGTCAGCCCCAGCATTTT.